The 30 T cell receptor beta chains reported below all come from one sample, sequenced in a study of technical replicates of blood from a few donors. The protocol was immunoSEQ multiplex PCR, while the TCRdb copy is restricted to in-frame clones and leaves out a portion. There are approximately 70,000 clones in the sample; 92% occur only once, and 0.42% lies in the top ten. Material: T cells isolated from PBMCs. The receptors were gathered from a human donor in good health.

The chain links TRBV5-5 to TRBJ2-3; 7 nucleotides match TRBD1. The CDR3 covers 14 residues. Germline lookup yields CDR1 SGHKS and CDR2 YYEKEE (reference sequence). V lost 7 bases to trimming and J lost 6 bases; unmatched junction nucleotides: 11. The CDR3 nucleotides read TGTGCCAGCGTACAGGGGACGGTAGCGGATACGCAGTATTTT. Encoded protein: CASVQGTVADTQYF.

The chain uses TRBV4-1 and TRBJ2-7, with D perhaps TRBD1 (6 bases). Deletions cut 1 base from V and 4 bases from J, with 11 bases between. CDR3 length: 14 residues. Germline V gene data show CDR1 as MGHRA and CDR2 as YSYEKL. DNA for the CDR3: TGCGCCAGCAGCCAAGTACCGCAGGGGTACGAGCAGTACTTC. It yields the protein CASSQVPQGYEQYF.

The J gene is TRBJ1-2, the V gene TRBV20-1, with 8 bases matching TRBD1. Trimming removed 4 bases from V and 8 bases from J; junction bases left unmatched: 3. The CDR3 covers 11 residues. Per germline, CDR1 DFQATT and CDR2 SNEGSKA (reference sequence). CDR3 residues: CSATGTGGYTF. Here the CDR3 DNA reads TGCAGTGCTACGGGGACAGGCGGCTACACCTTC.

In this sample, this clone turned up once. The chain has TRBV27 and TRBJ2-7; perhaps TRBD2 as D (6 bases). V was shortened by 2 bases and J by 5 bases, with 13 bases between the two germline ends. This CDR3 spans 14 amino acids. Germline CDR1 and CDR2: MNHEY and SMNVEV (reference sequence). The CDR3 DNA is TGTGCCAGCAGTTTACGGGACTCCTTTAACGAGCAGTACTTC. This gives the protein CASSLRDSFNEQYF.

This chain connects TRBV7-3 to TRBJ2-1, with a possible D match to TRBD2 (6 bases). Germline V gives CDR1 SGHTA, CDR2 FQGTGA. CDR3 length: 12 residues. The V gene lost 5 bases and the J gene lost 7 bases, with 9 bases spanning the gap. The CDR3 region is CASSTTRNEQFF. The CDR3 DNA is TGTGCCAGCAGCACGACTAGGAATGAGCAGTTCTTC.

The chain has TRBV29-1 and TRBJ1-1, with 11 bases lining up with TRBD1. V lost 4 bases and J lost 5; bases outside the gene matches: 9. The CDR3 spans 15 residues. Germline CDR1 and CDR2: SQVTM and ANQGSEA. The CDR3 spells CSVGGTGGLMTEAFF. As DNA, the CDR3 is TGCAGCGTTGGGGGGACAGGGGGGTTAATGACTGAAGCTTTCTTT. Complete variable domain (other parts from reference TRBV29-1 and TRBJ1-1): SAVISQKPSRDICQRGTSLTIQCQVDSQVTMMFWYRQQPGQSLTLIATANQGSEATYESGFVIDKFPISRPNLTFSTLTVSNMSPEDSSIYLCSVGGTGGLMTEAFFGQGTRLTVV.

The chain's CDR3 is CASSPFQENYEQYF. The CDR3 DNA is TGTGCCAGCTCACCATTTCAGGAAAACTACGAGCAGTACTTC. The V and J genes are TRBV18 and TRBJ2-7; D is unclear. From germline, CDR1 is KGHSH and CDR2 LQKENI. The CDR3 runs to 14 residues. V gave up 2 bases and J gave up 3 bases, with 11 bases separating them.

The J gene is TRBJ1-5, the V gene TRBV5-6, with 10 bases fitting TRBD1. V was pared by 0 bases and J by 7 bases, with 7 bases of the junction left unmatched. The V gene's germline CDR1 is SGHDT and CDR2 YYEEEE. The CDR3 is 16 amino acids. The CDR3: CASSLGTGGIRQPQHF. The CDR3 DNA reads TGTGCCAGCAGCTTGGGGACAGGGGGTATAAGGCAGCCCCAGCATTTT.

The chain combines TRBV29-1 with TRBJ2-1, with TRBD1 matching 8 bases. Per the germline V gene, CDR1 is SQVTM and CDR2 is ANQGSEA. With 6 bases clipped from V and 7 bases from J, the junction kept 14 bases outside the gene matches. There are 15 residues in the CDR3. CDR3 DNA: TGCAGCGTCGGCCCGAGTTCAGGGGGCAGGAATGAGCAGTTCTTC. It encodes CSVGPSSGGRNEQFF.

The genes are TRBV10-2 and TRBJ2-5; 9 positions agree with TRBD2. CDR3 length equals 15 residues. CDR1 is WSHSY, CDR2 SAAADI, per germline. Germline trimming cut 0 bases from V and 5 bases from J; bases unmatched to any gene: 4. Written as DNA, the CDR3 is TGCGCCAGCAGTGAGTCTCCTAGCGGGATGGAGACCCAGTACTTC. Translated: CASSESPSGMETQYF.

In DNA form, the CDR3 reads TGTGCCAGCAGTTACTCGGGGGGTTCGAACTATGGCTACACCTTC. Residues: CASSYSGGSNYGYTF. The V and J genes are TRBV6-5 and TRBJ1-2; D is perhaps TRBD1 (5 bases). The CDR3 is 15 amino acids. Trimming removed 0 bases at V and 2 bases at J, with 10 bases between. CDR1 and CDR2 from the germline V gene are MNHEY and SVGAGI.

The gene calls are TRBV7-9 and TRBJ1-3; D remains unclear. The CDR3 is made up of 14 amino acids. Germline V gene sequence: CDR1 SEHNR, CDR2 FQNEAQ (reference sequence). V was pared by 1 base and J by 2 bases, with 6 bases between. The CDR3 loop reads CASSLGGTGNTIYF. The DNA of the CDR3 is TGTGCCAGCAGCTTAGGTGGCACTGGAAACACCATATATTTT.

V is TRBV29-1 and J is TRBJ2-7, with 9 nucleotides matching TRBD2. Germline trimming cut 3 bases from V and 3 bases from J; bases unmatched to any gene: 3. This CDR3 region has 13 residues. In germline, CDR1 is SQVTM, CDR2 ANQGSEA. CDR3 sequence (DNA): TGCAGCGTTGATGCGGGAGGGGGCTACGAGCAGTACTTC. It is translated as CSVDAGGGYEQYF.

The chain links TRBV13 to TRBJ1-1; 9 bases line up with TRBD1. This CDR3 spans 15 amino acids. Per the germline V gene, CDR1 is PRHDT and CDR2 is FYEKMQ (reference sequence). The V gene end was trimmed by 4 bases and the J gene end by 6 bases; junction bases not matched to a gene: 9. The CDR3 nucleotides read TGTGCCAGCAGCTGGGGGGACAGGGCAGCATCTGAAGCTTTCTTT. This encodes CASSWGDRAASEAFF.

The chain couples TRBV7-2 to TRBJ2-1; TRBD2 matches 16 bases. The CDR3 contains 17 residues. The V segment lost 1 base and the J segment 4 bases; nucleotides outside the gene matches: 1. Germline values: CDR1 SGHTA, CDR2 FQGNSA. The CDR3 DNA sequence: TGTGCCAGCAGCTTAGGGGGACTAGCGGGAGGGTACAATGAGCAGTTCTTC. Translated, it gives CASSLGGLAGGYNEQFF.

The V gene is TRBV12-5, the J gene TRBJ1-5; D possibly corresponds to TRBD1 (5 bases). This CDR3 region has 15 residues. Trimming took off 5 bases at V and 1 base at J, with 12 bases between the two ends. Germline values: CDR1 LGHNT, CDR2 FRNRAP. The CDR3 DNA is TGTGCTAGTGGTCAAGGGGATACGAGCAATCAGCCCCAGCATTTT. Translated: CASGQGDTSNQPQHF.

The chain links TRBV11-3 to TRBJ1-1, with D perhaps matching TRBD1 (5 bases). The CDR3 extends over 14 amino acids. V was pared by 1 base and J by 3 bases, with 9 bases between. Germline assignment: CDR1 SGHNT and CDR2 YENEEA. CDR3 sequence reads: CASSLGGEHTEAFF. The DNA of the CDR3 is TGTGCCAGCAGCTTAGGGGGGGAGCACACTGAAGCTTTCTTT.

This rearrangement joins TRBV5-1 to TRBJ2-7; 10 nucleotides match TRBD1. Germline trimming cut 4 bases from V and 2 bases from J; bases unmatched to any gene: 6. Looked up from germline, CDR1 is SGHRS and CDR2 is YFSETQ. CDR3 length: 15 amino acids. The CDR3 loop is CASSPSGTGAYEQYF. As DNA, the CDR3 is TGCGCCAGCAGCCCCTCCGGGACAGGGGCCTACGAGCAGTACTTC.

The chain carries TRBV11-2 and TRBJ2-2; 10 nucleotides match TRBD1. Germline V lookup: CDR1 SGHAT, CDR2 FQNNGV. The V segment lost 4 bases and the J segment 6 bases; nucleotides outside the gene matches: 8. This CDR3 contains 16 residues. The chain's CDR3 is CASSSLTGGKAGELFF. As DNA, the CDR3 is TGTGCCAGCAGCTCCCTGACAGGGGGCAAGGCCGGGGAGCTGTTTTTT.

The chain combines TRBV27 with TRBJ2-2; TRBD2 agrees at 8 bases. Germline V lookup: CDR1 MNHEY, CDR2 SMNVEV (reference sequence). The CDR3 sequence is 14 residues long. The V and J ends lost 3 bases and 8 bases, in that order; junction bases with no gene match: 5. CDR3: CASSFSAGVGELFF. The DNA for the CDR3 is TGTGCCAGCAGTTTCTCAGCGGGAGTAGGGGAGCTGTTTTTT.

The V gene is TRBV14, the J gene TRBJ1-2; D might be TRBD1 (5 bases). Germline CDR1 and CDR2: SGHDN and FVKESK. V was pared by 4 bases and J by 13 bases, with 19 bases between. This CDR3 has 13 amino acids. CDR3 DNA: TGTGCCAGCAGCCGACAGCGCGCTATGGCTTCCACCTTC. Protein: CASSRQRAMASTF. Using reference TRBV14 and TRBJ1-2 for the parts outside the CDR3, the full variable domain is EAGVTQFPSHSVIEKGQTVTLRCDPISGHDNLYWYRRVMGKEIKFLLHFVKESKQDESGMPNNRFLAERTGGTYSTLKVQPAELEDSGVYFCASSRQRAMASTFGSGTRLTVV.

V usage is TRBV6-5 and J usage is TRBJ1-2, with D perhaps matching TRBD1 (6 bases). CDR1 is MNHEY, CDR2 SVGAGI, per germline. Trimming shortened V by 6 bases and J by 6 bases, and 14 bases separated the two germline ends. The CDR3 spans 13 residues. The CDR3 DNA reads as TGTGCCAGCAGAGGGGGTGGTGACCATGGCTACACCTTC. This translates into CASRGGGDHGYTF.

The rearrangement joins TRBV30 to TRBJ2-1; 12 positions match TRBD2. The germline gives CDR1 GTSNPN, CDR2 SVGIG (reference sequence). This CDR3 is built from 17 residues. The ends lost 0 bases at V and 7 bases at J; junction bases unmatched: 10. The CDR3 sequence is CAWSVRLAGGPKNEQFF. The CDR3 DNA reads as TGTGCCTGGAGTGTACGGCTAGCGGGAGGGCCGAAGAATGAGCAGTTCTTC.

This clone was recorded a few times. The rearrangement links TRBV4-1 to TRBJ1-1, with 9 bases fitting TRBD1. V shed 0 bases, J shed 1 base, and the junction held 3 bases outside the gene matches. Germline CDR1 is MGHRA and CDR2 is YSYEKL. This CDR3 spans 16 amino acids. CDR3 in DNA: TGCGCCAGCAGCCAAGAAGGGACAGGGAAGAACACTGAAGCTTTCTTT. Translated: CASSQEGTGKNTEAFF.

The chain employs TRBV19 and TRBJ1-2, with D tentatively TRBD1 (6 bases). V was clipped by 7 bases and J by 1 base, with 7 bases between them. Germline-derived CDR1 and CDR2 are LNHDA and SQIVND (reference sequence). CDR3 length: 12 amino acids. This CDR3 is CASKGGNYGYTF. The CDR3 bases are TGTGCCAGTAAAGGGGGTAACTATGGCTACACCTTC.

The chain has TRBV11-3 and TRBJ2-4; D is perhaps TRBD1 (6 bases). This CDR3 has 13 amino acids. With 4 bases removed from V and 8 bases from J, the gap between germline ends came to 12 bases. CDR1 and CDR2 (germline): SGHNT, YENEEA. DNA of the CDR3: TGTGCCAGCAGCTACGACTCAGGGGACATTCAGTACTTC. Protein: CASSYDSGDIQYF.

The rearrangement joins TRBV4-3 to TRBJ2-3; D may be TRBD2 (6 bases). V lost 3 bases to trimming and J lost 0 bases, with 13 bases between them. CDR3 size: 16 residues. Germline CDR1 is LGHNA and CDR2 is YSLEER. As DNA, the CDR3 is TGCGCCAGCAGCCAGGTAGCGGATACTAGCACAGATACGCAGTATTTT. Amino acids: CASSQVADTSTDTQYF.

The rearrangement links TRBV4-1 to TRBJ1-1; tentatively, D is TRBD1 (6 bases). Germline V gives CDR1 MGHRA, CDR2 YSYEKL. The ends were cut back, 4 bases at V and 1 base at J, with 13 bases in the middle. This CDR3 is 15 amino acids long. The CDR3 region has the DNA TGCGCCAGCAGCCTACGGGACACTTCGAACACTGAAGCTTTCTTT. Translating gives CASSLRDTSNTEAFF.

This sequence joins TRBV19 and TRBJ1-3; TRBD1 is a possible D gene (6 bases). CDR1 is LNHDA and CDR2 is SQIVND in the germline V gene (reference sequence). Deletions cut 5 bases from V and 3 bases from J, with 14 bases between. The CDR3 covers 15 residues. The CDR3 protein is CASSRQATGGNTIYF. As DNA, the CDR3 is TGTGCCAGTAGTCGACAGGCTACCGGTGGAAACACCATATATTTT.

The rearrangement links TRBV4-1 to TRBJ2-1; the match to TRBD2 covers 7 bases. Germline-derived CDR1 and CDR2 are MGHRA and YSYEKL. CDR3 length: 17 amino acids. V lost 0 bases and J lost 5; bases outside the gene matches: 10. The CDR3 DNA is TGCGCCAGCAGCCAAGAGGAGGCTCTAGCGGAGGACAATGAGCAGTTCTTC. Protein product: CASSQEEALAEDNEQFF.